The T cell receptor (beta chain) described here comes from a study of response to subunit inactivated influenza vaccine. Comments on this clonotype: The antigen is undetermined.

The study, taken as a whole, reports: Few new T cells, the authors suggested, are recruited by each seasonal influenza vaccination.

After removal of 1 base from V and 3 bases from J, the junction contained 2 bases not matched to a gene. CDR3 length equals 15 residues. CDR1 MNHEY and CDR2 SVGEGT come from the germline V gene. A single record per CDR3 protein comes from TCRdb applying MiXCR to the RT-PCR reads. The profile shows 500,000 to 550,000 distinct CDR3 sequences, approximately 7.1% of them singletons. The chain joins TRBV6-2 or TRBV6-3 to TRBJ1-5; 8 positions agree with TRBD1. The receptor was derived from a man between 50 and 69 years old who received an inactivated influenza vaccine. Sequencing used PBMCs from blood, obtained 23 to 25 months after vaccination. CDR3 in DNA: TGTGCCAGCAGTTACTACAGGGGGAACAATCAGCCCCAGCATTTT. Residues: CASSYYRGNNQPQHF.